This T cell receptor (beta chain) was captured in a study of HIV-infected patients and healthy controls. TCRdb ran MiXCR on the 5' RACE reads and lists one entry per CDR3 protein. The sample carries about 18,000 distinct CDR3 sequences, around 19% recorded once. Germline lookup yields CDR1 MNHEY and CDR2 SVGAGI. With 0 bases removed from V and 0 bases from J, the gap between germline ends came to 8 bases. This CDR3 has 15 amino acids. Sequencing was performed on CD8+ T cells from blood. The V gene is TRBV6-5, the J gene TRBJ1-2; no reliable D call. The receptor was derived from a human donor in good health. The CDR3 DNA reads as TGTGCCAGCAGTTACTCGATTCAAGCTAACTATGGCTACACCTTC. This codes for CASSYSIQANYGYTF.